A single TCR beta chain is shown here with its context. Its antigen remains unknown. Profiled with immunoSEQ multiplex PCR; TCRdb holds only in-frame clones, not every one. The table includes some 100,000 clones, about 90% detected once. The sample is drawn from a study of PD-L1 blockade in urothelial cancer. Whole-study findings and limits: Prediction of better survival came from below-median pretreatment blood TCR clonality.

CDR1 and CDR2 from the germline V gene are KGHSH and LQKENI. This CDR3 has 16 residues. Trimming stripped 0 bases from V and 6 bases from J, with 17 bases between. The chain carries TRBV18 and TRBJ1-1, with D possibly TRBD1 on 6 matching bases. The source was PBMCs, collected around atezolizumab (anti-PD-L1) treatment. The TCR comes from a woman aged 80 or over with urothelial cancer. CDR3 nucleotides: TGTGCCAGCTCACCACCTCTTGATACAGGGACCGCTGAAGCTTTCTTT. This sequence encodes CASSPPLDTGTAEAFF.